Sequencing of this T cell receptor (beta chain) was carried out in a study of shared clonotypes between healthy human individuals. Study results and caveats: Sampling included only blood; tissue repertoires likely differ.

Execution of the assay was at deep level. Authors' methods: There were no quality scores in the junction-only immunoSEQ sequences, so filtering differed. Sequencing was performed with immunoSEQ multiplex PCR; in TCRdb, only in-frame clones are kept and a portion is missing. Clone size and the V and J calls come from that table; the DNA yielded D and trimming. The table has some 1,400,000 clones, around 97% seen once. From germline, CDR1 is SGHVS and CDR2 FNYEAQ. The CDR3 runs to 15 residues. With V trimmed by 8 bases and J by 2 bases, 10 bases remained unmatched. Negatively enriched CD4+ T cells were divided by CD45RA into naive and memory. Comment on this clone: Its antigen remains unknown.

V is TRBV7-6 and J is TRBJ2-7; TRBD2 agrees at 9 bases. The sequence was collected from a man aged 30 to 39 in good health. Sequenced material: naive CD4+ T cells sorted from blood. Subset of the sample: CD45RA+ positively selected. The CDR3 sequence: CASGNSGSVPYEQYF. CDR3 sequence (DNA): TGTGCCAGCGGGAATAGCGGGAGTGTCCCCTACGAGCAGTACTTC.